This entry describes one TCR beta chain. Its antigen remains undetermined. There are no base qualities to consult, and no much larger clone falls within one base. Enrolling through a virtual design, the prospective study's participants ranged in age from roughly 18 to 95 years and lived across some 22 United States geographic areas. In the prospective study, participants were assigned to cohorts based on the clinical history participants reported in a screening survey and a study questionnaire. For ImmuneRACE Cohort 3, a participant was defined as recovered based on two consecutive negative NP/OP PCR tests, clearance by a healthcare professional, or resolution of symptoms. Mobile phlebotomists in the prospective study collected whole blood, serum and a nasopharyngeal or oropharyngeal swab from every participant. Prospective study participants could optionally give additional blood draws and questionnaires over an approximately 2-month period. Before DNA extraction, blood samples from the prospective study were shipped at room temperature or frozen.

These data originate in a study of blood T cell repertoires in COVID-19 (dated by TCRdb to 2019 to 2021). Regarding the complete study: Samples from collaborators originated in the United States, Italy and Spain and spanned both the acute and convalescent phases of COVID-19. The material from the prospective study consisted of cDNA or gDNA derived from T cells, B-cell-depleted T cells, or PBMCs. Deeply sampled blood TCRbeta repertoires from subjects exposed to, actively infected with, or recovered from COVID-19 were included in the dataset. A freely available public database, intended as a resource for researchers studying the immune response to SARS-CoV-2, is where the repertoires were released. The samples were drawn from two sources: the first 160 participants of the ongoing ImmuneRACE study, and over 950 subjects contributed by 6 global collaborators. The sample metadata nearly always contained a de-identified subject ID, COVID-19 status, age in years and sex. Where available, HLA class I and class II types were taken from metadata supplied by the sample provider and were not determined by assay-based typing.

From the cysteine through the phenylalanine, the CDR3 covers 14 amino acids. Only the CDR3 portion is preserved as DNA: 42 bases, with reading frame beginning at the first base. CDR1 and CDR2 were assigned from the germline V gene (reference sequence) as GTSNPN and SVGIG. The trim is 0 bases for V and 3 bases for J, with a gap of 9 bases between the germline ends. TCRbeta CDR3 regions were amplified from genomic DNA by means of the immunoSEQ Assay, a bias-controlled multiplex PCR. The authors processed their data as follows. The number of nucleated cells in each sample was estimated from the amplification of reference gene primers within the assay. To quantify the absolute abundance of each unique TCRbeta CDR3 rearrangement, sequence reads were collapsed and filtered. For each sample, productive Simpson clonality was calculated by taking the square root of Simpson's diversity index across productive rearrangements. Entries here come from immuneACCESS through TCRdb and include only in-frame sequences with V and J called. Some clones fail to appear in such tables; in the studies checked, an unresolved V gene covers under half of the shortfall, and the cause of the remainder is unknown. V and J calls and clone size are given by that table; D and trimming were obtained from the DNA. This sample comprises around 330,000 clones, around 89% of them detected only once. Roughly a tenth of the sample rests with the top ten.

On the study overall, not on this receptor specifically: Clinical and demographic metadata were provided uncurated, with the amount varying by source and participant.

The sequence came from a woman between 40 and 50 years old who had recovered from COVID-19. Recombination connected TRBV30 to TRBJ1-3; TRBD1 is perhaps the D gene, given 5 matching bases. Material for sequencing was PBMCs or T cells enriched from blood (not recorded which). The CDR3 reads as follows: CAWSVGGDGNTIYF. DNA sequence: TGTGCCTGGAGTGTGGGGGGGGATGGAAACACCATATATTTT.